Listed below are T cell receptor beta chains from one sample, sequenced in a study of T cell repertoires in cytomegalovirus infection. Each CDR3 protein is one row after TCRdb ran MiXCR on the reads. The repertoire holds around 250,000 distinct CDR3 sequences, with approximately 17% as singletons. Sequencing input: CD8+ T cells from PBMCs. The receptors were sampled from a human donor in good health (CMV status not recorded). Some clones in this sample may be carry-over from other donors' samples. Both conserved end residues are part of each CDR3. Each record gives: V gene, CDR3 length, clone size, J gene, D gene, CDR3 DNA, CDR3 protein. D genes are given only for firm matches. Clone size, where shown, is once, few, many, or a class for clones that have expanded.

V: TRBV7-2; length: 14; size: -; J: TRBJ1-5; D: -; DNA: TGTGCCAGCAGCTGGGGGGGGGGCAATCAGCCCCAGCATTTT; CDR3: CASSWGGGNQPQHF
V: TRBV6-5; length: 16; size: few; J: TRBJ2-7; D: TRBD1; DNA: TGTGCCAGCAGTTACGGAGACAGGGGGCTTTCCTACGAGCAGTACTTC; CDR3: CASSYGDRGLSYEQYF
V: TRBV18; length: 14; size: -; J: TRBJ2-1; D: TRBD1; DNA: TGTGCCAGCTCACCGGGACAGGTCTACAATGAGCAGTTCTTC; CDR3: CASSPGQVYNEQFF
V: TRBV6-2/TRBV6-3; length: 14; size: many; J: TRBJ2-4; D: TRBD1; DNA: TGTGCCAGCAGCCGCAGGGGGACCAAAAACATTCAGTACTTC; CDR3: CASSRRGTKNIQYF
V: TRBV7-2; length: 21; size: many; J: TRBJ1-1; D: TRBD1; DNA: TGTGCCAGCAGCTTATTGGGTGACAGGGGGCTGAAAAAGGGCCCGAACACTGAAGCTTTCTTT; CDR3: CASSLLGDRGLKKGPNTEAFF
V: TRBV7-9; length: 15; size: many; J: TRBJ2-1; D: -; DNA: TGTGCCAGCAGCCCCCGTCAGAGCTCCTACAATGAGCAGTTCTTC; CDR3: CASSPRQSSYNEQFF
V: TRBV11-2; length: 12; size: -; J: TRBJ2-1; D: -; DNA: TGTGCCAGCGGGGGGGCCGCCTTTGAGCAGTTCTTC; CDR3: CASGGAAFEQFF
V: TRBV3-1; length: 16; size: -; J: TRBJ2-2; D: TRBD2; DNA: TGTGCCAGCAGCCCCACTAGCGGGGGGGGCACCGGGGAGCTGTTTTTT; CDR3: CASSPTSGGGTGELFF
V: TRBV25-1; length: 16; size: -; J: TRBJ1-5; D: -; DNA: TGTGCCAGCAGTGACGGCCGATGGGGGACGAATCAGCCCCAGCATTTT; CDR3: CASSDGRWGTNQPQHF
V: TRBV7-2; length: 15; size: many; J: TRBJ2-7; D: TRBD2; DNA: TGTGCCAGCCAGCGAATCGGGGGGAGCCTGGACGAGCAGTACTTC; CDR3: CASQRIGGSLDEQYF
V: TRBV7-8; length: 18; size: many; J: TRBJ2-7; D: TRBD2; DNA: TGTGCCAGCAGCCTTTCCCGGACTAGCGGGGGGGCCACCCGTAGGCAGTACTTC; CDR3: CASSLSRTSGGATRRQYF
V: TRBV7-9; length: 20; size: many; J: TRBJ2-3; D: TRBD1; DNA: TGTGCCAGCAGCCGTCCTAAAGGGACAGGGGATTGGCGCGGTACAGATACGCAGTATTTT; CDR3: CASSRPKGTGDWRGTDTQYF
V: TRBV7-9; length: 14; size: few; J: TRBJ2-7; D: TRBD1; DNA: TGTGCCAGCAGCTCACGCAGGGGGCAGAACGAGCAGTACTTC; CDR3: CASSSRRGQNEQYF
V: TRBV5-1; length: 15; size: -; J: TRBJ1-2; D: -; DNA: TGCGCCAGCAGCGAAAATTTTAGCCCGCCCTATGGCTACACCTTC; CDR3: CASSENFSPPYGYTF
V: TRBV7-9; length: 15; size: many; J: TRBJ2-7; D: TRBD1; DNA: TGTGCCAGCAGCATCGGGACAGGGTCAACCTACGAGCAGTACTTC; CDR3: CASSIGTGSTYEQYF
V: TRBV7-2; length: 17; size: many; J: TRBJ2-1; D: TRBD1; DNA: TGTGCCAGCAGCTCTCCCCGGACAGGGAGTGCGGACAATGAGCAGTTCTTC; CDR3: CASSSPRTGSADNEQFF
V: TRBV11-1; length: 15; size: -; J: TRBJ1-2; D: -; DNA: TGTGCCAGCAGTTATTCCGGGACGCAAGCGGATGGCTACACCTTC; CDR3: CASSYSGTQADGYTF
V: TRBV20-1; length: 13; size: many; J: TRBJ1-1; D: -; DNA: TGCAGTGCTAGCGTACAGGAGAACACTGAAGCTTTCTTT; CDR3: CSASVQENTEAFF
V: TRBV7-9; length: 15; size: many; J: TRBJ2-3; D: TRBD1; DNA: TGTGCCAGCAGTCCGGACAGGGGAGGCACAGATACGCAGTATTTT; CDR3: CASSPDRGGTDTQYF
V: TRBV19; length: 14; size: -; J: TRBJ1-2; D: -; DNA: TGTGCCAGTAGTACAGCAGGGACCTTGTATGGCTACACCTTC; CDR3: CASSTAGTLYGYTF
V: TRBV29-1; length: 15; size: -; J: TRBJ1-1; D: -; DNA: TGCAGCGTTGTCCCCCAGCTCCTCGGGAACACTGAAGCTTTCTTT; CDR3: CSVVPQLLGNTEAFF
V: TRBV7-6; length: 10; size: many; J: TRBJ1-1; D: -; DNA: TGTGCCAGCAGCAACACTGAAGCTTTCTTT; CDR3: CASSNTEAFF
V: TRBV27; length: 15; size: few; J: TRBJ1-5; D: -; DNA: TGTGCCAGCAGTTTATCTTCCGAATTCAATCAGCCCCAGCATTTT; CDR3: CASSLSSEFNQPQHF
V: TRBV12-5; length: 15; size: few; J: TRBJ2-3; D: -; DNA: TGTGCTAGTGGTCAGGGGGGCCTAGATCCAGATACGCAGTATTTT; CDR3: CASGQGGLDPDTQYF
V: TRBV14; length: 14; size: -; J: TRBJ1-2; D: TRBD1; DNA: TGTGCCAGCAGCCAGCACGGGACAGCTAGTGGCTACACCTTC; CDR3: CASSQHGTASGYTF
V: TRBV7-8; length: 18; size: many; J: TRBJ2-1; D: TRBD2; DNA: TGTGCCAGCAGCTTACCTGGGGAGGGGATTGTATCCTACAATGAGCAGTTCTTC; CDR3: CASSLPGEGIVSYNEQFF
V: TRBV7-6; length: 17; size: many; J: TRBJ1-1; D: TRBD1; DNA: TGTGCCAGCAGCTCGCCGGGACAGGGGGCGACCACTACTGAAGCTTTCTTT; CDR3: CASSSPGQGATTTEAFF
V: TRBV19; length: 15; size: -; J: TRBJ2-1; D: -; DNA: TGTGCCAGTAGTAAAATGGGGTTCGTGGGCAATGAGCAGTTCTTC; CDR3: CASSKMGFVGNEQFF
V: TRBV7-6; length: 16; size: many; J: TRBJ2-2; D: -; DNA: TGTGCCAGCAGCTCGTGGGTCAAAGCGAACACCGGGGAGCTGTTTTTT; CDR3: CASSSWVKANTGELFF
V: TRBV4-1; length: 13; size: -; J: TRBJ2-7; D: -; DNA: TGCGCCAGCGGTCGCCCTGCGACGGGGGAGCAGTACTTC; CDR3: CASGRPATGEQYF
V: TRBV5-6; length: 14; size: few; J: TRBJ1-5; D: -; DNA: TGTGCCAGCAGCTTCGGGGACTACAATCAGCCCCAGCATTTT; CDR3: CASSFGDYNQPQHF
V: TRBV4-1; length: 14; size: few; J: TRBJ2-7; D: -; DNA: TGCGCCAGCAGCCAAGGTACGGCGGCGACCGAGCAGTACTTC; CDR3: CASSQGTAATEQYF
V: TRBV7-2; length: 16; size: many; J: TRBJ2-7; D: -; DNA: TGTGCCAGCAGCTGGCTGATCAGGGAGACGGACTACGAGCAGTACTTC; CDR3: CASSWLIRETDYEQYF
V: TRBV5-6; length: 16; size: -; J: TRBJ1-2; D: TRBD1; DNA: TGTGCCAGCAGCTTCTCGCAGGGGGGGACGCGCTATGGCTACACCTTC; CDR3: CASSFSQGGTRYGYTF
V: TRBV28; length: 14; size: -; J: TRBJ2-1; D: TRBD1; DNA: TGTGCCAGCAGTAGTCAGGGGGATTGGCATGAGCAGTTCTTC; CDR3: CASSSQGDWHEQFF
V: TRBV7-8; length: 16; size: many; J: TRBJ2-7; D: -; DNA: TGTGCCAGCAGCTTAGCGGGCAGGGCGAGCTCCTACGAGCAGTACTTC; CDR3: CASSLAGRASSYEQYF
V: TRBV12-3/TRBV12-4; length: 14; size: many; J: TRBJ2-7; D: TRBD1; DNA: TGTGCCAGCAACCGTGCCGGGACAGCCTACGAGCAGTACTTC; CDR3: CASNRAGTAYEQYF